Listed below are T cell receptor beta chains from one sample, sequenced in a study of immune evolution from preneoplasia to lung adenocarcinoma. The protocol was immunoSEQ multiplex PCR, while the TCRdb copy is restricted to in-frame clones and leaves out a portion. This sample has approximately 4,300 clones, with about 91% found just once. The sample was FFPE lung adenocarcinoma in situ tissue. Receptors originate from a person aged 60-80 years with lung adenocarcinoma. Both conserved end residues are part of each CDR3. Fields, in order: D gene, V gene, clone size, J gene, CDR3 protein, CDR3 DNA. The D gene is left open where the match is weak. Size tells how often a clone was seen (once, few, many) or the class of an expanded clone, and some rows leave it out.

.	TRBV7-6	.	TRBJ2-1	CASSLAATTYTAPSYNEQFF	TGTGCCAGCAGCTTAGCCGCCACAACCTACACCGCACCCTCCTACAATGAGCAGTTCTTC
.	TRBV29-1	.	TRBJ1-1	CSSVGDLNTEAFF	TGCAGCTCCGTGGGAGACTTGAACACTGAAGCTTTCTTT
TRBD2	TRBV29-1	.	TRBJ2-1	CSVTSSGSMYEQFF	TGCAGCGTTACATCTAGCGGGAGTATGTATGAGCAGTTCTTC
.	TRBV29-1	once	TRBJ2-7	CSVEDSTGNYEQYF	TGCAGCGTTGAAGATTCCACAGGGAACTACGAGCAGTACTTC
.	TRBV6-1	.	TRBJ1-2	CASSPRLAGGYGYTF	TGTGCCAGCAGTCCCCGACTAGCCGGTGGCTATGGCTACACCTTC
TRBD1	TRBV18	once	TRBJ2-1	CASSPPVGQGFF	TGTGCCAGCTCACCACCCGTAGGACAGGGGTTCTTC
.	TRBV5-1	.	TRBJ1-4	CASSQTTGNEKLFF	TGCGCCAGCAGCCAGACGACGGGGAATGAAAAACTGTTTTTT
.	TRBV19	once	TRBJ2-3	CASRRLDVTDTQYF	TGTGCCAGTAGGCGACTAGACGTCACAGATACGCAGTATTTT
TRBD1	TRBV5-7	.	TRBJ2-4	CASRTDRGPLAKNIQYF	TGTGCCAGCAGAACGGACAGGGGACCTCTAGCCAAAAACATTCAGTACTTC
.	TRBV5-1	.	TRBJ1-3	CASSFSGTGNTIYF	TGCGCCAGCAGCTTCTCAGGGACTGGAAACACCATATATTTT
TRBD1	TRBV7-2	.	TRBJ1-2	CASSLQGADGYTF	TGTGCCAGCAGCTTACAGGGGGCCGATGGCTACACCTTC
.	TRBV4-3	.	TRBJ2-7	CASSHLSGAEHYEQYF	TGCGCCAGCAGCCACCTGAGCGGAGCGGAACACTACGAGCAGTACTTC
.	TRBV19	few	TRBJ2-2	CASSMQGENTGELFF	TGTGCCAGTAGTATGCAAGGGGAGAACACCGGGGAGCTGTTTTTT
.	TRBV7-9	once	TRBJ1-5	CASSRDSNQPQHF	TGTGCCAGCAGCCGGGACAGCAATCAGCCCCAGCATTTT
TRBD2	TRBV28	.	TRBJ2-1	CASKPRPGGSGNEQFF	TGTGCCAGCAAACCCCGACCGGGCGGGAGTGGGAATGAGCAGTTCTTC
.	TRBV30	few	TRBJ2-2	CAWRTRQTGELFF	TGTGCCTGGAGGACTAGACAGACCGGGGAGCTGTTTTTT
.	TRBV10-3	.	TRBJ1-2	CAISVNGGPPQTF	TGTGCCATCAGTGTAAACGGAGGGCCCCCCCAGACCTTC
.	TRBV30	.	TRBJ1-2	CAWTLKGSSFYTF	TGTGCCTGGACTCTTAAGGGGTCCTCCTTCTACACCTTC
.	TRBV6-1	few	TRBJ2-6	CASIDGANVLTF	TGTGCCAGCATCGATGGGGCCAACGTCCTGACTTTC
TRBD1	TRBV27	.	TRBJ1-6	CASSPDSGTGVAPLHF	TGTGCCAGCAGTCCCGACTCCGGGACAGGGGTTGCACCCCTCCACTTT
TRBD1	TRBV5-4	once	TRBJ1-2	CASSSTDRGHYGYTF	TGTGCCAGCAGCTCGACGGACAGGGGGCACTATGGCTACACCTTC
.	TRBV10-3	.	TRBJ2-3	CALLSEGAIWDTQYF	TGTGCCCTACTTTCGGAGGGGGCAATTTGGGATACGCAGTATTTT
.	TRBV5-5	few	TRBJ1-3	CASSPDTASGNTIYF	TGTGCCAGCAGTCCTGACACCGCCTCTGGAAACACCATATATTTT
.	TRBV6-6	.	TRBJ1-2	CASSYNDKGSGYTF	TGTGCCAGCAGTTACAACGACAAAGGATCGGGCTACACCTTC
.	TRBV11-2	.	TRBJ2-2	CASSSLGSTGELFF	TGTGCCAGCAGCTCCCTCGGATCGACCGGGGAGCTGTTTTTT
.	TRBV5-1	.	TRBJ2-3	CASSSISRGSTDTQYF	TGCGCCAGCAGCTCAATATCCCGGGGGTCCACAGATACGCAGTATTTT
.	TRBV30	.	TRBJ2-7	CAWNEGGYYYEQYF	TGTGCCTGGAATGAGGGGGGGTATTACTACGAGCAGTACTTC
.	TRBV27	.	TRBJ2-7	CASRPVSGTYEQYF	TGTGCCAGCAGGCCGGTTAGCGGAACCTACGAGCAGTACTTC
.	TRBV28	once	TRBJ2-7	CASSPLGRGVLSYEQYF	TGTGCCAGCAGTCCCCTAGGCCGAGGGGTTCTCTCCTACGAGCAGTACTTC
.	TRBV5-5	.	TRBJ1-1	CASSPDGQMNTEAFF	TGTGCCAGCAGCCCGGACGGCCAGATGAACACTGAAGCTTTCTTT
TRBD1	TRBV14	.	TRBJ2-7	CASSQLGTVSEQYF	TGTGCCAGCAGCCAGCTCGGGACAGTTTCAGAGCAGTACTTC
TRBD1	TRBV5-1	.	TRBJ2-7	CASSLAGGESEQYF	TGCGCCAGCAGCTTGGCAGGGGGCGAGTCCGAGCAGTACTTC
.	TRBV4-1	.	TRBJ2-5	CASSQDPVAGETQYF	TGCGCCAGCAGCCAAGATCCCGTGGCCGGGGAGACCCAGTACTTC
.	TRBV5-6	.	TRBJ1-2	CASLMGAYGGYTF	TGTGCCAGCTTAATGGGAGCTTACGGTGGCTACACCTTC
.	TRBV6-6	once	TRBJ1-1	CASTNNRPGTEAFF	TGTGCCAGCACCAATAACCGGCCTGGCACTGAAGCTTTCTTT
TRBD1	TRBV10-3	.	TRBJ2-2	CAGQGGPGELFF	TGTGCCGGCCAAGGGGGCCCCGGGGAGCTGTTTTTT
.	TRBV12-5	.	TRBJ2-5	CASGLGPGTQYF	TGTGCTAGTGGTTTGGGGCCGGGAACCCAGTACTTC
TRBD2	TRBV27	.	TRBJ2-4	CASSLFAGGTKNIQYF	TGTGCCAGCAGTTTGTTCGCGGGAGGGACCAAAAACATTCAGTACTTC
.	TRBV7-9	.	TRBJ2-5	CASSSNRGGETQYF	TGTGCCAGCAGCTCCAACAGGGGAGGGGAGACCCAGTACTTC
TRBD2	TRBV5-8	.	TRBJ2-7	CASSLSRGVSGREQYF	TGTGCCAGCAGCTTGTCCCGCGGGGTGAGCGGGAGGGAGCAGTACTTC
TRBD1	TRBV28	once	TRBJ2-1	CASSFFGTGAYNEQFF	TGTGCCAGCAGTTTCTTCGGGACAGGGGCCTACAATGAGCAGTTCTTC
.	TRBV6-6	.	TRBJ1-2	CASSLQGDYGYTF	TGTGCCAGCAGCCTACAGGGTGACTATGGCTACACCTTC
TRBD1	TRBV27	.	TRBJ1-2	CASSLRGQDLFGYTF	TGTGCCAGCAGTTTAAGGGGACAGGACTTATTTGGCTACACCTTC
.	TRBV5-1	.	TRBJ1-4	CASSLAGFDEKLFF	TGCGCCAGCAGCTTGGCCGGGTTTGATGAAAAACTGTTTTTT
.	TRBV30	.	TRBJ2-2	CAWSQGPTGELFF	TGTGCCTGGAGCCAGGGCCCCACCGGGGAGCTGTTTTTT
TRBD2	TRBV14	.	TRBJ2-5	CASSQGLAGGSSQYF	TGTGCCAGCAGTCAGGGGCTAGCGGGAGGAAGCTCCCAGTACTTC
TRBD1	TRBV7-6	.	TRBJ2-2	CASSRSGQDIGELFF	TGTGCCAGCAGCCGATCGGGACAGGACATCGGGGAGCTGTTTTTT
.	TRBV2	.	TRBJ1-2	CASSLPPGQMYGYTF	TGTGCCAGCAGCCTACCCCCGGGGCAGATGTATGGCTACACCTTC
.	TRBV9	.	TRBJ2-6	CASTPGAGISGANVLTF	TGTGCCAGCACCCCTGGTGCCGGGATTTCTGGGGCCAACGTCCTGACTTTC
.	TRBV25-1	.	TRBJ2-2	CASSESSGHTGELFF	TGTGCCAGCAGTGAATCTTCCGGGCACACCGGGGAGCTGTTTTTT
TRBD1	TRBV5-1	.	TRBJ1-1	CASSLGDRVRYTEAFF	TGCGCCAGCAGCTTGGGGGACAGGGTGAGGTACACTGAAGCTTTCTTT
.	TRBV11-2	.	TRBJ1-6	CASSVGGLGNSPLHF	TGTGCCAGCAGCGTGGGAGGGTTAGGGAATTCACCCCTCCACTTT
.	TRBV5-1	.	TRBJ2-3	CASTRRGQSTDTQYF	TGCGCCAGCACTAGGCGGGGGCAGAGCACAGATACGCAGTATTTT
.	TRBV6-6	.	TRBJ2-2	CASRPSPGPGELFF	TGTGCCAGCAGACCTAGTCCCGGGCCCGGGGAGCTGTTTTTT
TRBD1	TRBV23-1	.	TRBJ2-7	CASTSEDRFYEQYF	TGCGCCAGCACCTCCGAGGACAGGTTCTACGAGCAGTACTTC
TRBD2	TRBV7-2	.	TRBJ2-1	CASSLVSGRASNEQFF	TGTGCCAGCAGCTTAGTTAGCGGGAGGGCCTCGAATGAGCAGTTCTTC
.	TRBV2	.	TRBJ2-5	CASSRDGGQQETQYF	TGTGCCAGCAGTAGAGACGGGGGGCAACAAGAGACCCAGTACTTC